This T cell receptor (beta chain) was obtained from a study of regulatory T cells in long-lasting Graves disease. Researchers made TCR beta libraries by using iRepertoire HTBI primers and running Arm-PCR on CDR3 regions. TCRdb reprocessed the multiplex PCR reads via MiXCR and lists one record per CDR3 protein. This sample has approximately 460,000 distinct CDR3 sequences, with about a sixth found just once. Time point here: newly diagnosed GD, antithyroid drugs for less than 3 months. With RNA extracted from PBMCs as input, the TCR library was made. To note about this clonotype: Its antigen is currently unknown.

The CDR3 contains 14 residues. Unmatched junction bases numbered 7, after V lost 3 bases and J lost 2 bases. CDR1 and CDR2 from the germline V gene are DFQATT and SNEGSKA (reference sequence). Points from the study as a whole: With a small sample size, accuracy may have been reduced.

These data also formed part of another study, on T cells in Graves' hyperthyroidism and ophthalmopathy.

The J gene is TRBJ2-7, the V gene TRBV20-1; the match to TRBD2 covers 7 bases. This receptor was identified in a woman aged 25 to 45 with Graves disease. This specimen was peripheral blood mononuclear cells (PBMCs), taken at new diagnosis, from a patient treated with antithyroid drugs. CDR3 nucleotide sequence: TGCAGTGCTAGGTTTAACAGCGGGACCTACGAGCAGTACTTC. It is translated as CSARFNSGTYEQYF.